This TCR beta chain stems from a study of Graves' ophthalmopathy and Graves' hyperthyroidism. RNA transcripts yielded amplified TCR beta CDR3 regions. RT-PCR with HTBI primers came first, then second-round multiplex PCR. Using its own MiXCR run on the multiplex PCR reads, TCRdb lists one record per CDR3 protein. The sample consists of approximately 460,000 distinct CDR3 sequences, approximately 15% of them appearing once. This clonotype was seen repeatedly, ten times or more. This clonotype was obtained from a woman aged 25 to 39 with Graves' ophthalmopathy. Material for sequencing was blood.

CDR3 bases: TGCGCCAGCATCCCGGGACCCGGACACTCTGGAAACACCATATATTTT. Its protein is CASIPGPGHSGNTIYF. This chain uses TRBV10-2 with TRBJ1-3; weak D call: TRBD1 (5 bases). Deletions cut 7 bases from V and 0 bases from J, with 16 bases between. The CDR3 totals 16 residues. CDR1 is WSHSY, CDR2 SAAADI, per germline.